The rows below give T cell receptor beta chains drawn from one sample of a study of neurological immune-mediated disorders. One entry per CDR3 protein results from TCRdb running MiXCR on the 5' RACE reads. The data contain 93,000 or so distinct CDR3 sequences, less than 14% of them seen just once; the ten biggest clones take up about 3.1%. The sequencing input was PBMCs. The receptors were sampled from a female donor with HTLV-1-associated myelopathy (HAM/TSP). Each CDR3 is given without its conserved first and last residue. The D gene is left open where the match is weak. Size values are once, few and many counts, or a class for expanded clones, and some rows have none.

clone_size	d_call	v_call	cdr3_aa
many	-	TRBV30	AFPRTLHFNTGELF
many	-	TRBV18	ASRAVDEQF
-	-	TRBV5-1	ASSSKGSTEAF
-	-	TRBV29-1	SVVKPGSYEQY
many	-	TRBV6-5	ASSLQAGEGNEQF
few	-	TRBV6-2/TRBV6-3	ASKVRLDPGELF
many	-	TRBV20-1	SAGGTGGVKF
many	-	TRBV7-2	ASSQNTGNEKLF
-	-	TRBV28	ASSSISGSVPPH
-	TRBD2	TRBV6-2/TRBV6-3	ASSPRTSGTDTQY
many	-	TRBV14	VSSQVQAGELF
many	-	TRBV7-2	ASSLVVLNTEAF
many	TRBD1	TRBV12-5	ASGFRDRVIGYT
many	TRBD2	TRBV20-1	SAVRGSSYNEQF
many	TRBD1	TRBV27	ASSPGDSHIQY
medium-sized	TRBD2	TRBV29-1	SVGGLAGERQF
many	-	TRBV5-1	ASSLLGSVDTGELF
-	-	TRBV19	ASISGSLGGELF
many	TRBD2	TRBV29-1	SVEVGLAGSDTQY
many	-	TRBV20-1	SASGAPRDWTQY
many	-	TRBV12-3/TRBV12-4	ASSLRRGPGYEQY
many	TRBD1	TRBV2	ASSLYRGQPQH
many	-	TRBV4-3	ASSQGLAANYGYT
-	-	TRBV20-1	SASEGPLGGYT
many	TRBD2	TRBV4-2	ASSQDKRGDPAEQF
-	-	TRBV20-1	SAGGLGGSDTQY
many	-	TRBV20-1	SAGRETKPQH
-	-	TRBV4-1	TSSTRYRDGVQGRDTQY
many	-	TRBV4-1	ASSQDVYGGGGEAF
many	TRBD1	TRBV20-1	SARQGSNQPQH
many	TRBD2	TRBV20-1	SARGSGGYQETQY
many	-	TRBV3-1	ASSQDMGTLYNEQF
many	-	TRBV29-1	SVGWTVNTGELF
many	TRBD1	TRBV20-1	SASNRDSAYEQY
many	-	TRBV7-2	ASRRGGVSYEQY
many	-	TRBV5-1	ASSLRGGSGNTIY
many	-	TRBV28	ASRPTSSANEQF
many	TRBD1	TRBV5-1	ASSLGQVLESPLH
many	-	TRBV27	ASSTPYREKLF
many	-	TRBV18	ASSPETGGTEAF
many	TRBD1	TRBV29-1	SVEDPDRGSTGELF
-	TRBD1	TRBV6-6	ASSTDRVGYNEQF
-	-	TRBV27	ASRARGGFTDTQY
many	-	TRBV6-5	ASRPRPVGNTIY
many	-	TRBV4-1	ASSQEQVRETQY
many	TRBD1	TRBV7-9	ASSTWDRGPNTQY